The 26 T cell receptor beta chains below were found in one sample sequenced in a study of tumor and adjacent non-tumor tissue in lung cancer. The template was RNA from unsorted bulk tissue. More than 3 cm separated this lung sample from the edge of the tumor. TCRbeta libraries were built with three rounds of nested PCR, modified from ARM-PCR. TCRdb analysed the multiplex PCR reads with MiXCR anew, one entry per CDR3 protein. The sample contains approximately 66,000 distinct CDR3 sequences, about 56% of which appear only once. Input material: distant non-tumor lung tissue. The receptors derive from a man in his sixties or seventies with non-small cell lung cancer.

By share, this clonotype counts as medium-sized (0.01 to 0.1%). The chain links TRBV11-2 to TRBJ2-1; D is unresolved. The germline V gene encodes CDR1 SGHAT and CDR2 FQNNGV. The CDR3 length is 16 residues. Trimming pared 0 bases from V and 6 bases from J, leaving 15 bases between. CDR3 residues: CASSLDLRTIGNEQFF. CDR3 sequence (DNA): TGTGCCAGCAGCTTAGATCTGAGGACCATTGGCAATGAGCAGTTCTTC.

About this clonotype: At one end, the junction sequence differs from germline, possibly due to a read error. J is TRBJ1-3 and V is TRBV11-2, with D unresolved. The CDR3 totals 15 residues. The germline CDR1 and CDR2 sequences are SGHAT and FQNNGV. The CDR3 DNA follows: TGTACCAGCAGCTTAGAACGACTCTCTGGAAACACCATATATTTT. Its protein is CTSSLERLSGNTIYF.

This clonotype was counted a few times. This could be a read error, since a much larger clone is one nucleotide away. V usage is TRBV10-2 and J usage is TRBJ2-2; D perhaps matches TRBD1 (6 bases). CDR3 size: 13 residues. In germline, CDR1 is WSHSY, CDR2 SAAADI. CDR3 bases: TGCGCCAGCCGAGACAGGAACACCGGGGAGCTGCTTTTT. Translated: CASRDRNTGELLF.

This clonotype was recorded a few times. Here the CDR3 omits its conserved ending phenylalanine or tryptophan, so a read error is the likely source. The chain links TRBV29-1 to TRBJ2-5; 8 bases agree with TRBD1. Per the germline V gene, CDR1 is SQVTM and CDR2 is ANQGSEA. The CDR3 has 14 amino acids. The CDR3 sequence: CGVEDLQGGVGQYI. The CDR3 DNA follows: TGCGGCGTTGAAGACCTACAGGGGGGAGTTGGTCAGTACATC.

The CDR3 region is CASSLRQGWDTEAFF. CDR3 bases: TGTGCCAGCAGCTTAAGACAGGGGTGGGACACTGAAGCTTTCTTT. This chain connects TRBV7-8 to TRBJ1-1, with 8 bases that match TRBD1. Germline V CDR1 and CDR2: SGHVS, FQNEAQ. J gave up 3 bases and V 2 bases, and 5 bases lay outside the gene matches. There are 15 residues in the CDR3.

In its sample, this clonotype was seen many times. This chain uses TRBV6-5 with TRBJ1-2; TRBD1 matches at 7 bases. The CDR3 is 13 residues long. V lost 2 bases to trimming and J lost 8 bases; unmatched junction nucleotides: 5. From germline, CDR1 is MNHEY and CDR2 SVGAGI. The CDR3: CASSYKGGNGYTF. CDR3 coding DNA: TGTGCCAGCAGTTACAAAGGGGGCAACGGCTACACCTTC.

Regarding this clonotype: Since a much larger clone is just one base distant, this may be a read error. CDR3 sequence reads: CSVRDRASNQPQHF. As DNA, the CDR3 is TGCAGTGTTAGGGACAGGGCTAGCAATCAGCCCCAGCATTTT. The chain links TRBV20-1 to TRBJ1-5, with 9 bases fitting TRBD1. Looked up from germline, CDR1 is DFQATT and CDR2 is SNEGSKA (reference sequence). CDR3 size: 14 residues. The J segment lost 0 bases and the V segment lost 7 bases, leaving 4 bases of the junction unmatched.

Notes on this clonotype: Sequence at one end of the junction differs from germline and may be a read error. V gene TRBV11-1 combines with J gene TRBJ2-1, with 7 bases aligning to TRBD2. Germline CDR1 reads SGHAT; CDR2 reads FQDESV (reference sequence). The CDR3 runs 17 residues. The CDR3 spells CASSLGQRGGQINEPFF. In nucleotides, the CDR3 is TGTGCCAGCAGCCTTGGGCAGCGGGGAGGCCAGATCAATGAGCCGTTCTTC.

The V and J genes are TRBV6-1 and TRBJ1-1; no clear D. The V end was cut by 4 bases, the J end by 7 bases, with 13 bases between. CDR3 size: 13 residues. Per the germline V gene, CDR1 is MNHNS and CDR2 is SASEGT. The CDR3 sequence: CASSASGSIEAFF. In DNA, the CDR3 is TGTGCCAGCAGTGCGAGTGGGAGCATTGAAGCTTTCTTT.

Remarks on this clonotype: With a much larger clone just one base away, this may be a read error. In DNA form, the CDR3 reads TGTGCCAGCAGCCAATATCGGCGGGGGGGCGGAGATACGCAGTATTTT. Translated: CASSQYRRGGGDTQYF. The rearrangement links TRBV4-2 to TRBJ2-3; 9 nucleotides line up with TRBD2. This CDR3 is built from 16 residues. CDR1 is LGHNA and CDR2 is YNFKEQ in the germline V gene. J lost 5 bases, V lost 2 bases, and 8 bases had no gene match.

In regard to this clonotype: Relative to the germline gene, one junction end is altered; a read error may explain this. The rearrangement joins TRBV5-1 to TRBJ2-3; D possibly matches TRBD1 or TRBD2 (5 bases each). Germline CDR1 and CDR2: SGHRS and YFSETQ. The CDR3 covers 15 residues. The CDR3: CASSSRGDRADTQYF. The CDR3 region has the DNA TGCGCCAGCAGCTCGAGAGGGGATCGAGCAGATACACAGTATTTT.

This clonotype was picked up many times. CDR3 nucleotide sequence: TGTGCCAGCAGGTCCCGGGACAGGGGTAAAGAGACCCAGTACTTC. It codes for CASRSRDRGKETQYF. This sequence joins TRBV2 and TRBJ2-5; TRBD1 matches at 10 bases. This CDR3 has 15 residues. J gave up 3 bases and V 6 bases, and 7 bases lay outside the gene matches. Per germline, CDR1 SNHLY and CDR2 FYNNEI.

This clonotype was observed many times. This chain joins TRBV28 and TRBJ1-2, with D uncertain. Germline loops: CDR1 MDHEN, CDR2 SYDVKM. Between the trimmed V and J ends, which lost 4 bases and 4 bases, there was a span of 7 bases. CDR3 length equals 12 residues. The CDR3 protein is CASSYTGYGYTF. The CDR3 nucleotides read TGTGCCAGCAGTTACACTGGCTATGGCTACACCTTC.

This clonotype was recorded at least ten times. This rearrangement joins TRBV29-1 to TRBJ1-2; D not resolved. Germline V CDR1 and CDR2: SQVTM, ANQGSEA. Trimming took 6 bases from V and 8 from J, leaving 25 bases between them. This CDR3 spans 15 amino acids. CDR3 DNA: TGCAGCGTCTTCGGGCCGGAAGGACCTTATGTGGGCTACACCTTC. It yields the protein CSVFGPEGPYVGYTF.

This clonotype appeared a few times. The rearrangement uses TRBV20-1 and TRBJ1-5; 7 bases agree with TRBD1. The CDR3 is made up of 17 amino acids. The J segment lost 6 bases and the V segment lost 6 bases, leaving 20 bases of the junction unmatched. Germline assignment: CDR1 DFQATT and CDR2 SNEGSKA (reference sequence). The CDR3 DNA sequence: TGCAGTGCAATCATTAACCCGGGACAGATGGGCATTCAGCCCCAGCATTTT. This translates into CSAIINPGQMGIQPQHF.

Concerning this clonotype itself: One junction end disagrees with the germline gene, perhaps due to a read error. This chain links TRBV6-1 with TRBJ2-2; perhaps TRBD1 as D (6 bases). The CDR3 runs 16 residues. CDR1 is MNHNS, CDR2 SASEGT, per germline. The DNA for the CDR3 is TGTGCCGGCAGTGATTCACAGGGTTCGGACACCGGGAAGCTGCTTTTT. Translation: CAGSDSQGSDTGKLLF.

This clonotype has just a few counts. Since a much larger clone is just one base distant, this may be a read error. The DNA for the CDR3 is TGTGCCAGCAGCCGCATGCAGGGGGACACCGGGGAGCTGTTTTTT. As protein: CASSRMQGDTGELFF. The chain uses TRBV4-2 and TRBJ2-2; 7 bases map to TRBD1. Looked up from germline, CDR1 is LGHNA and CDR2 is YNFKEQ. This CDR3 has 15 residues. Germline trimming cut 4 bases from V and 3 bases from J; bases unmatched to any gene: 5.

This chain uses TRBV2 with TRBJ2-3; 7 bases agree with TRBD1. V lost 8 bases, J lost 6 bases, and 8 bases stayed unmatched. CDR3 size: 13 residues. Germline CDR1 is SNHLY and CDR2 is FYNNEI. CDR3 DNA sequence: TGTGCCAGCCGGGACAGTTTCATGGATACGCAGTATTTT. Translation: CASRDSFMDTQYF.

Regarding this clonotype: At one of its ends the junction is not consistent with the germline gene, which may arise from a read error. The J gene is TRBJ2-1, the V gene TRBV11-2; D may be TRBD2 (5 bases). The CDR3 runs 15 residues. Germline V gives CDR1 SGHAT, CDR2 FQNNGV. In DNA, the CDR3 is TGTGTCAGCAGCTTAGTTGTGGGAGCCTACAATGAGCAGTTCTTT. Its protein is CVSSLVVGAYNEQFF.

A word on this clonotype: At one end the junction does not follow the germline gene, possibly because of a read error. CDR3 sequence: CASIRSGTSYNDQFF. CDR3 in DNA: TGTGCCAGCATCCGAAGCGGAACCTCCTACAATGACCAGTTCTTC. The J gene is TRBJ2-1, the V gene TRBV4-2, with a weak D call TRBD2 (5 bases). CDR1 and CDR2 from the germline V gene are LGHNA and YNFKEQ. This CDR3 is 15 amino acids long.

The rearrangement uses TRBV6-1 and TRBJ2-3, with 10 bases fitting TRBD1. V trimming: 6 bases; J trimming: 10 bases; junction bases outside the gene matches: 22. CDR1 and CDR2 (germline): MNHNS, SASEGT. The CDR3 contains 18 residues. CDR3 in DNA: TGTGCCAGCAGAGCCTTGCTGGGGACAGGGGATGGTACAGTTGCGCAGTATTTT. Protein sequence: CASRALLGTGDGTVAQYF.

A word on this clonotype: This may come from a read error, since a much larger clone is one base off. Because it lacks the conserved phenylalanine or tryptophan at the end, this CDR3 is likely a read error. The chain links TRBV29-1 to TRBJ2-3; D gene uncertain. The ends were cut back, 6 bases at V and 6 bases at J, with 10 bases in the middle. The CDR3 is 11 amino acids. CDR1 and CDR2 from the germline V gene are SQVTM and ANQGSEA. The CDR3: CSVGPGDTQYL. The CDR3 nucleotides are TGCAGCGTCGGACCCGGGGATACGCAGTATTTG.

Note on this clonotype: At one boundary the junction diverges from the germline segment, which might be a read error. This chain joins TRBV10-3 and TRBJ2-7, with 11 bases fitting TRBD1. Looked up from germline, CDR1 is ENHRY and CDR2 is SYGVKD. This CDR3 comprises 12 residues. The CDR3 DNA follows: TGTGACACGGGACAGGGGGTGTACGAGCGGTACTTT. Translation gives CDTGQGVYERYF.

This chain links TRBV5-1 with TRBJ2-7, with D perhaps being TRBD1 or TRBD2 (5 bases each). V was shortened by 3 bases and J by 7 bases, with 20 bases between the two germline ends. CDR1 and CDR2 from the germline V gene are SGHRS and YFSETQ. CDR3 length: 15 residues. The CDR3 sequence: CASSSAGQYWEEQYF. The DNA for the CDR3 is TGCGCCAGCAGCTCGGCTGGACAATATTGGGAGGAGCAGTACTTC.

The CDR3 nucleotides read TGTGCCTGGAGGTCTGGACAGGACACTGAAGCTTTCTTT. Its protein is CAWRSGQDTEAFF. The chain couples TRBV30 to TRBJ1-1; 7 bases agree with TRBD1. The CDR3 sequence is 13 residues long. Germline-derived CDR1 and CDR2 are GTSNPN and SVGIG (reference sequence). V lost 3 bases to trimming and J lost 3 bases; unmatched junction nucleotides: 4.

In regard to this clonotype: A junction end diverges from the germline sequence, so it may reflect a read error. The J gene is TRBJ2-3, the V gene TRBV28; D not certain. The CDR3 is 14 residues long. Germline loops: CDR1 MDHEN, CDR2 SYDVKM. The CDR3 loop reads CAGSFVAGTDRQYF. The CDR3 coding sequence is TGTGCCGGCAGTTTTGTAGCAGGCACAGATAGGCAGTATTTT.